Below, 22 T cell receptor beta chains from the same sample are listed, as sequenced in a study of early stage breast cancer tumors. Assay: immunoSEQ multiplex PCR; the TCRdb copy retains only in-frame clones and omits some. The table lists 20,000 to 30,000 clones, 65% to 75% of them singletons, with 8.5% to 10% in the top ten. Sample: breast tumor tissue. The origin of the receptors is a person in their sixties or seventies with breast cancer.

The chain couples TRBV11-2 to TRBJ2-4; the match to TRBD2 covers 7 bases. J was trimmed by 0 bases and V by 0 bases; bases with no gene match: 2. The CDR3 runs 16 residues. Germline loops: CDR1 SGHAT, CDR2 FQNNGV. This CDR3 reads CASSLEGGTAKNIQYF. Written as DNA, the CDR3 is TGTGCCAGCAGCTTAGAGGGGGGGACAGCCAAAAACATTCAGTACTTC.

This chain connects TRBV27 to TRBJ2-7; 7 nucleotides align to TRBD1. The CDR3 is 17 amino acids. The junction had 17 bases not matched to a gene; V was cut back by 4 bases and J by 5 bases. Germline loops: CDR1 MNHEY, CDR2 SMNVEV (reference sequence). In DNA form, the CDR3 reads TGTGCCAGCAGTTATTCCCCCCGACAGGGTCGAATCAACGAGCAGTACTTC. The encoded protein is CASSYSPRQGRINEQYF.

A few counts support this clone. V is TRBV14 and J is TRBJ2-5; TRBD2 matches at 8 bases. The CDR3 extends over 15 amino acids. Germline CDR1 and CDR2: SGHDN and FVKESK. The J segment lost 5 bases and the V segment lost 5 bases, leaving 10 bases of the junction unmatched. In DNA, the CDR3 is TGTGCCAGCAGCGTCGGACTAGCTGTGACGGAGACCCAGTACTTC. Its protein product is CASSVGLAVTETQYF.

This clone was counted between two and nine times. V usage is TRBV5-4 and J usage is TRBJ1-2; D may be TRBD1 (5 bases). The CDR3 runs 16 residues. Germline V lookup: CDR1 SGHNT, CDR2 YYREEE (reference sequence). The ends were cut back, 4 bases at V and 1 base at J, with 17 bases in the middle. CDR3 nucleotides: TGTGCCAGCAGCACCGGTTGGGGGAGGGATAACTATGGCTACACCTTC. It codes for CASSTGWGRDNYGYTF.

This rearrangement joins TRBV27 to TRBJ1-4; 9 bases agree with TRBD1. This CDR3 comprises 16 residues. The V gene's germline CDR1 is MNHEY and CDR2 SMNVEV (reference sequence). V lost 5 bases, J lost 8 bases, and 12 bases stayed unmatched. The CDR3 DNA follows: TGTGCCAGCAGTCCCTTGGGACAGGGAAGGGGGGAAAAACTGTTTTTT. It codes for CASSPLGQGRGEKLFF.

This clone was observed a handful of times. CDR3 sequence reads: CAGGQGLSEQFF. The CDR3 DNA reads as TGTGCCGGAGGACAGGGGTTAAGTGAGCAGTTCTTC. The chain joins TRBV2 to TRBJ2-1; TRBD1 matches at 9 bases. Germline CDR1 SNHLY, CDR2 FYNNEI. This CDR3 is built from 12 residues. With 11 bases clipped from V and 9 bases from J, the junction kept 8 bases outside the gene matches.

The chain carries TRBV15 and TRBJ1-1; no reliable D call. The CDR3 runs to 13 residues. Trimming removed 5 bases from V and 8 bases from J, with 15 bases in between. From germline, CDR1 is LNHNV and CDR2 YYDKDF (reference sequence). This CDR3 reads CATSLGVANEAFF. CDR3 DNA sequence: TGTGCCACCAGCCTGGGAGTGGCGAACGAAGCTTTCTTT.

The CDR3 bases are TGTGCCAGCAGCCCCGGACTACCGAAGGGGGAGACCCAGTACTTC. Translated, it gives CASSPGLPKGETQYF. The rearrangement uses TRBV7-2 and TRBJ2-5; a weak D match, TRBD2 (6 bases). The V end lost 5 bases, the J end lost 5 bases, and 18 bases lay between the germline ends. This CDR3 is 15 amino acids long. The germline V gene has CDR1 SGHTA and CDR2 FQGNSA.

This chain uses TRBV6-5 with TRBJ2-7, with a tentative D call TRBD2 (6 bases). V was trimmed by 8 bases and J by 0 bases, leaving 17 bases between them. Germline loops: CDR1 MNHEY, CDR2 SVGAGI. The CDR3 totals 15 residues. CDR3 bases: TGTGCCAGCGGGTATCTCCGGGACTCCTCCTACGAGCAGTACTTC. Translating it yields CASGYLRDSSYEQYF.

This clone was counted a single time. The chain employs TRBV2 and TRBJ2-7; D unclear. The V gene lost 1 base and the J gene lost 7 bases, with 5 bases spanning the gap. This CDR3 contains 11 residues. Per germline, CDR1 SNHLY and CDR2 FYNNEI. CDR3: CASSEVLEQYF. The CDR3 DNA reads as TGTGCCAGCAGTGAAGTCCTGGAGCAGTACTTC.

This clone showed up just once. This chain uses TRBV18 with TRBJ2-7; no definite D call. The germline CDR1 and CDR2 sequences are KGHSH and LQKENI. The V end was cut by 4 bases, the J end by 5 bases, with 15 bases between. The CDR3 is 14 amino acids. CDR3 in amino acids: CASSRRSVAHEQYF. The CDR3 bases are TGTGCCAGCTCACGTCGGAGCGTAGCCCACGAGCAGTACTTC.

V is TRBV7-7 and J is TRBJ2-3, with D maybe TRBD2 (6 bases). The germline V gene encodes CDR1 SSHAT and CDR2 FNYEAQ (reference sequence). CDR3 length equals 11 residues. The germline V and J ends were trimmed by 5 bases and 6 bases, with 6 bases remaining between them. DNA of the CDR3: TGTGCCAGCAGCCGGGGGGATACGCAGTATTTT. It codes for CASSRGDTQYF.

The rearrangement joins TRBV29-1 to TRBJ1-2, with 10 bases that match TRBD1. This CDR3 spans 17 amino acids. Germline V gene sequence: CDR1 SQVTM, CDR2 ANQGSEA. The trim removed 0 bases at V and 5 bases at J, leaving 12 bases unmatched. CDR3 sequence (DNA): TGCAGCGTTGAAGATGAGGACGGGGACAGGGGATTATATGGCTACACCTTC. Translation: CSVEDEDGDRGLYGYTF.

The J gene is TRBJ1-2, the V gene TRBV6-5, with 7 bases that match TRBD1. Trimming took 0 bases from V and 8 from J; bases not matched to a gene: 3. CDR1 and CDR2 (germline): MNHEY, SVGAGI. The CDR3 is 13 residues long. CDR3 in amino acids: CASSYSPGGGYTF. DNA of the CDR3: TGTGCCAGCAGTTACTCCCCAGGGGGAGGCTACACCTTC.

CDR3 DNA: TGTGCCAGCAGTCAGGAACCCGGCTATGGCTACACCTTC. Translated: CASSQEPGYGYTF. This chain joins TRBV9 and TRBJ1-2, with D unresolved. The CDR3 extends over 13 amino acids. Trimming took off 5 bases at V and 4 bases at J, with 12 bases between the two ends. Germline V CDR1 and CDR2: SGDLS, YYNGEE.

The CDR3 loop reads CASSFLTSNTEAFF. CDR3 nucleotide sequence: TGTGCCAGCAGCTTTTTAACAAGTAACACTGAAGCTTTCTTT. This chain joins TRBV7-2 and TRBJ1-1; D gene unclear. The CDR3 runs to 14 residues. V was shortened by 3 bases and J by 2 bases, with 10 bases between the two germline ends. Germline V gives CDR1 SGHTA, CDR2 FQGNSA.

The J gene is TRBJ2-5, the V gene TRBV28, with D perhaps matching TRBD2 (6 bases). Germline V CDR1 and CDR2: MDHEN, SYDVKM. The CDR3 has 13 residues. V was cut by 6 bases and J by 4 bases, with 12 bases left in between. CDR3 sequence reads: CASSTPGLETQYF. CDR3 bases: TGTGCCAGCAGCACCCCGGGACTAGAGACCCAGTACTTC. Full variable domain (rest looked up from reference TRBV28 and TRBJ2-5): DVKVTQSSRYLVKRTGEKVFLECVQDMDHENMFWYRQDPGLGLRLIYFSYDVKMKEKGDIPEGYSVSREKKERFSLILESASTNQTSMYLCASSTPGLETQYFGPGTRLLVL.

CDR3 DNA sequence: TGTGCCAGCAGTGAACAGGGGGGTGTTGGCACTGAAGCTTTCTTT. Protein product: CASSEQGGVGTEAFF. The chain links TRBV6-4 to TRBJ1-1; 8 nucleotides agree with TRBD1. J was trimmed by 4 bases and V by 3 bases; bases with no gene match: 7. The CDR3 spans 15 residues. CDR1 is MRHNA, CDR2 SNTAGT, per germline.

This sequence joins TRBV6-5 and TRBJ2-1, with 10 bases that match TRBD2. V gave up 6 bases and J gave up 8 bases; unmatched junction bases: 10. The CDR3 totals 15 residues. Per the germline V gene, CDR1 is MNHEY and CDR2 is SVGAGI. The CDR3 DNA sequence: TGTGCCAGCAGCCCCATAGCGGGAGGTCCGTATGAGCAGTTCTTC. This gives the protein CASSPIAGGPYEQFF.

The chain has TRBV19 and TRBJ2-1; 10 bases agree with TRBD1. This CDR3 contains 15 residues. Unmatched junction bases numbered 12, after V lost 7 bases and J lost 9 bases. Per germline, CDR1 LNHDA and CDR2 SQIVND (reference sequence). CDR3 nucleotides: TGTGCCAGTAACCCCCGGGACAGGGGAATGGGTGAGCAGTTCTTC. Its protein product is CASNPRDRGMGEQFF.

The genes are TRBV7-2 and TRBJ2-7; TRBD2 is a possible D gene (6 bases). This CDR3 comprises 15 residues. The germline gives CDR1 SGHTA, CDR2 FQGNSA. Trimming left V 5 bases short and J 0 bases short, with 14 bases between. CDR3 region: CASSQRTSSSYEQYF. CDR3 coding DNA: TGTGCCAGCAGCCAGCGAACTAGCAGCTCCTACGAGCAGTACTTC.

V is TRBV4-3 and J is TRBJ2-7; a possible D gene is TRBD2 (6 bases). The CDR3 loop spans 16 amino acids. Per the germline V gene, CDR1 is LGHNA and CDR2 is YSLEER. V gave up 1 base and J gave up 2 bases, with 15 bases separating them. Written as DNA, the CDR3 is TGCGCCAGCAGCCAAGGGAGGGACCGCCTAACCTACGAGCAGTACTTC. Its protein is CASSQGRDRLTYEQYF.